Listed below are T cell receptor beta chains from one sample, sequenced in a study of regulatory T cells in long-lasting Graves disease. A single record per CDR3 protein comes from TCRdb applying MiXCR to the multiplex PCR reads. The data hold over 300,000 distinct CDR3 sequences, with roughly a sixth observed a single time. Specimen: peripheral blood mononuclear cells (PBMCs), collected at new diagnosis, from a patient treated with antithyroid drugs. These receptor sequences come from a female donor with Graves disease. Each CDR3 is given with its conserved first and last residue. The order of the fields is D gene, V gene, J gene, clone size, CDR3 protein, CDR3 DNA. A D gene is named only where the DNA matches it firmly. Only some rows state a clone size, as once, few, many or a class for expanded clones.

d_gene: -
v_gene: TRBV5-6
j_gene: TRBJ1-2
abundance: many
CDR3aa: CASSLMTRVDGYTF
CDR3nt: TGTGCCAGCAGCTTGATGACAAGGGTCGATGGCTACACCTTC

d_gene: -
v_gene: TRBV6-2/TRBV6-3
j_gene: TRBJ2-5
abundance: -
CDR3aa: CASRPGQNTRETQYF
CDR3nt: TGTGCCAGCAGGCCTGGACAGAATACAAGGGAGACCCAGTACTTC

d_gene: -
v_gene: TRBV29-1
j_gene: TRBJ2-3
abundance: many
CDR3aa: CSVELGRSTDTQYF
CDR3nt: TGCAGCGTTGAACTGGGCAGGAGCACAGATACGCAGTATTTT

d_gene: -
v_gene: TRBV28
j_gene: TRBJ1-2
abundance: few
CDR3aa: CASSDSGTLGGYTF
CDR3nt: TGTGCCAGCAGTGATTCCGGGACTTTGGGTGGCTACACCTTC

d_gene: -
v_gene: TRBV11-1
j_gene: TRBJ2-2
abundance: few
CDR3aa: CASSPETGGVSNTGELFF
CDR3nt: TGTGCCAGCAGCCCGGAGACTGGAGGGGTCTCGAACACCGGGGAGCTGTTTTTT

d_gene: -
v_gene: TRBV3-1
j_gene: TRBJ2-5
abundance: many
CDR3aa: CASSQESAQYF
CDR3nt: TGTGCCAGCAGCCAAGAATCGGCCCAGTACTTC

d_gene: -
v_gene: TRBV7-9
j_gene: TRBJ2-3
abundance: few
CDR3aa: CASSLAGGRSKSRGTDTQYF
CDR3nt: TGTGCCAGCAGCTTAGCGGGGGGTCGGTCCAAAAGCAGAGGAACAGATACGCAGTATTTT

d_gene: -
v_gene: TRBV2
j_gene: TRBJ1-2
abundance: many
CDR3aa: CASRGTLYGYTF
CDR3nt: TGTGCCAGCAGGGGGACACTCTATGGCTACACCTTC

d_gene: -
v_gene: TRBV6-1
j_gene: TRBJ1-1
abundance: -
CDR3aa: CASSDLLEVRGAFF
CDR3nt: TGTGCCAGCAGTGACTTGCTCGAGGTGAGGGGAGCTTTCTTT

d_gene: -
v_gene: TRBV3-1
j_gene: TRBJ1-2
abundance: many
CDR3aa: CASSQVGIRGVGYGYTF
CDR3nt: TGTGCCAGCAGCCAAGTAGGAATAAGGGGTGTTGGGTATGGCTACACCTTC

d_gene: TRBD2
v_gene: TRBV28
j_gene: TRBJ2-7
abundance: -
CDR3aa: CASRLEGAGDGTYEQYF
CDR3nt: TGTGCCAGCAGGTTAGAGGGAGCGGGAGATGGAACCTACGAGCAGTACTTC

d_gene: -
v_gene: TRBV11-2
j_gene: TRBJ2-3
abundance: many
CDR3aa: CAIKTGYSTDTQYF
CDR3nt: TGTGCCATCAAGACAGGATATAGCACAGATACGCAGTATTTT

d_gene: -
v_gene: TRBV12-5
j_gene: TRBJ2-1
abundance: -
CDR3aa: CASGEKGLASAYNEQFF
CDR3nt: TGTGCTAGTGGGGAGAAGGGGCTAGCCTCAGCCTACAATGAGCAGTTCTTC

d_gene: -
v_gene: TRBV6-2/TRBV6-3
j_gene: TRBJ1-1
abundance: many
CDR3aa: CASSQSRVAFF
CDR3nt: TGTGCCAGCAGTCAAAGTAGAGTCGCTTTCTTT

d_gene: TRBD2
v_gene: TRBV12-3/TRBV12-4
j_gene: TRBJ2-1
abundance: many
CDR3aa: CASSPSGAGRNEQFF
CDR3nt: TGTGCCAGCAGCCCCTCGGGAGCGGGAAGGAATGAGCAGTTCTTC

d_gene: TRBD2
v_gene: TRBV20-1
j_gene: TRBJ2-7
abundance: many
CDR3aa: CSANPQTSGGSYEQYF
CDR3nt: TGCAGTGCTAACCCCCAGACTAGCGGCGGGTCCTACGAGCAGTACTTC